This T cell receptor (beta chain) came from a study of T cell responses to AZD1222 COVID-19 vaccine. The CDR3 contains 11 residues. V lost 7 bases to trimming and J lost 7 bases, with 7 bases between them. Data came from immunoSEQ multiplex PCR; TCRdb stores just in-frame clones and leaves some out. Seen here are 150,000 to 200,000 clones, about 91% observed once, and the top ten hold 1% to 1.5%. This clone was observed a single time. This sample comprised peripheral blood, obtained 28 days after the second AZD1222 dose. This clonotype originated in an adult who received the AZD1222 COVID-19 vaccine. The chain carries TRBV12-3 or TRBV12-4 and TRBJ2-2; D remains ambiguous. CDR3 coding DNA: TGTGCCAGCATGCGAGGCGGGGAGCTGTTTTTT. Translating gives CASMRGGELFF.